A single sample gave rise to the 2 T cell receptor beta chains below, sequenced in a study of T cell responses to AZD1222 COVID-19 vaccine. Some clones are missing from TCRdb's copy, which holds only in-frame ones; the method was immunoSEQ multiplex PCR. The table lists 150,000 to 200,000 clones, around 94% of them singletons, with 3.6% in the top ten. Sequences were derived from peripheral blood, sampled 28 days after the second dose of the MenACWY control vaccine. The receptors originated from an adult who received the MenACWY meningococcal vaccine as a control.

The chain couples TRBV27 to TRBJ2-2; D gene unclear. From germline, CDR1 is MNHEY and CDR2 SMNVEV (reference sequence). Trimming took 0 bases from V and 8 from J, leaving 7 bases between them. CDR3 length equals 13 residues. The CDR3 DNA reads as TGTGCCAGCAGTTTATCGTCACTAGGGGAGCTGTTTTTT. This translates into CASSLSSLGELFF.

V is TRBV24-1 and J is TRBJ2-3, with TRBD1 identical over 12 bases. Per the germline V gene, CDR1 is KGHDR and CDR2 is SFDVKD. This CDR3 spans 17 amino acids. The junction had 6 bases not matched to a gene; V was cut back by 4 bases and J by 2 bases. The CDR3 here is CATSETGTGGSTDTQYF. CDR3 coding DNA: TGTGCCACCAGTGAGACCGGGACAGGGGGCTCCACAGATACGCAGTATTTT.